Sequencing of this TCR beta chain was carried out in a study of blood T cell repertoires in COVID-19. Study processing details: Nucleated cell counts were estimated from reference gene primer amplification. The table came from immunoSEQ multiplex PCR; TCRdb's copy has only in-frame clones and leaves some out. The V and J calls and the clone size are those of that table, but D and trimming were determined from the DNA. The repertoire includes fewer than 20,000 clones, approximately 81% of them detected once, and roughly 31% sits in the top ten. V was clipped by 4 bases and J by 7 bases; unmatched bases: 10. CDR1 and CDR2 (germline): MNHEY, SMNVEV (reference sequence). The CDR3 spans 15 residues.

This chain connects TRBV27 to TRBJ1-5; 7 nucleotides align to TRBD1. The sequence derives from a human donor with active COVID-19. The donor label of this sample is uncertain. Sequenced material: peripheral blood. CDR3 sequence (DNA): TGTGCCAGCAGTTCGAGACAGGGTGGACAACAGCCCCAGCATTTT. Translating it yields CASSSRQGGQQPQHF.